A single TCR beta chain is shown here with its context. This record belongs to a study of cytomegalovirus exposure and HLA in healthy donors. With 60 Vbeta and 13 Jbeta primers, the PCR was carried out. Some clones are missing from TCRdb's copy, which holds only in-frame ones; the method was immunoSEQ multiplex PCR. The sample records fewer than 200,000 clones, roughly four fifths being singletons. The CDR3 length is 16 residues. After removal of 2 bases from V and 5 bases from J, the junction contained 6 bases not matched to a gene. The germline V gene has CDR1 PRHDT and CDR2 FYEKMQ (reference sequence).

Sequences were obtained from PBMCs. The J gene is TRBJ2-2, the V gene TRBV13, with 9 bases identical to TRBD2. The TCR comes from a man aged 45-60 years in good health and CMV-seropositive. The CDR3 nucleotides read TGTGCCAGCAGCTTATCCGTAGCGGGAGTTACCGGGGAGCTGTTTTTT. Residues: CASSLSVAGVTGELFF.